These 4 T cell receptor beta chains came from one sample sequenced in a study of beta chain features in type 1 diabetes. Study-level results: All four CD4+ subsets of Type 1 diabetes patients contained TCRB CDR3s that were moderately but significantly shorter.

cDNA synthesis used the whole RNA isolate, giving expressed TCRB sequences. Sequenced by immunoSEQ multiplex PCR; TCRdb stores in-frame clones only, minus some. Of about 150,000 clones in the sample, approximately 10% were seen once. For these TCRs, the target antigens are not known. Sequencing used central memory CD4+ T cells from blood. The source is a man aged 25 to 45 with type 1 diabetes.

This sequence joins TRBV15 and TRBJ2-2; 10 bases map to TRBD2. This CDR3 comprises 15 residues. CDR1 and CDR2 from the germline V gene are LNHNV and YYDKDF (reference sequence). Losses at the gene ends were 5 bases for V and 9 bases for J; bases not matched to a gene: 9. CDR3 in amino acids: CATSERTSGIRELFF. The DNA of the CDR3 is TGTGCCACCAGCGAGAGAACTAGCGGGATCAGGGAGCTGTTTTTT.

The sample holds a few counts of this clone. The chain combines TRBV28 with TRBJ2-4; the D is unclear. Germline CDR1 MDHEN, CDR2 SYDVKM. The CDR3 is 15 amino acids. Trimming removed 1 base at V and 0 bases at J, with 7 bases between. The CDR3 sequence is CASSLFPVAKNIQYF. The CDR3 DNA reads as TGTGCCAGCAGTTTATTCCCCGTAGCCAAAAACATTCAGTACTTC.

The chain uses TRBV11-2 and TRBJ2-3; the match to TRBD2 covers 7 bases. The CDR3 contains 13 residues. The germline V gene encodes CDR1 SGHAT and CDR2 FQNNGV. Trimming cost V 3 bases and J 4 bases; bases outside gene matches: 1. The CDR3 DNA follows: TGTGCCAGCAGCTTTCGGGGGGCAGATACGCAGTATTTT. Protein: CASSFRGADTQYF.

The chain carries TRBV29-1 and TRBJ2-6, with 7 bases lining up with TRBD1. This CDR3 comprises 16 residues. V dropped 7 bases and J dropped 0; count of bases not matched to a gene: 9. CDR1 and CDR2 from the germline V gene are SQVTM and ANQGSEA. The CDR3 DNA reads TGCAGCGCCACCGGGACAGCTAGCTCTGGGGCCAACGTCCTGACTTTC. It specifies CSATGTASSGANVLTF.